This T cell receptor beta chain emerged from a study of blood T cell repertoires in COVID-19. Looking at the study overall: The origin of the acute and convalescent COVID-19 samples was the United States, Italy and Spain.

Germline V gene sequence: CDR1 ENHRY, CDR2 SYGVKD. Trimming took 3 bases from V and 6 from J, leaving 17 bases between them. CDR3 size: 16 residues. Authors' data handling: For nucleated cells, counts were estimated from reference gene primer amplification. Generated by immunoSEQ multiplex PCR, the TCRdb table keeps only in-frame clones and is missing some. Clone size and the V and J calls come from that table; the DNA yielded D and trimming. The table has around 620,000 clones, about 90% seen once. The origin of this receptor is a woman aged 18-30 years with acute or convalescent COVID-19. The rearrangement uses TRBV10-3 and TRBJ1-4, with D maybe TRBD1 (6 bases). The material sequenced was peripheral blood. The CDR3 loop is CAISESVGGRDEKLFF. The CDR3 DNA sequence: TGTGCCATCAGTGAATCAGTGGGGGGGCGCGATGAAAAACTGTTTTTT.